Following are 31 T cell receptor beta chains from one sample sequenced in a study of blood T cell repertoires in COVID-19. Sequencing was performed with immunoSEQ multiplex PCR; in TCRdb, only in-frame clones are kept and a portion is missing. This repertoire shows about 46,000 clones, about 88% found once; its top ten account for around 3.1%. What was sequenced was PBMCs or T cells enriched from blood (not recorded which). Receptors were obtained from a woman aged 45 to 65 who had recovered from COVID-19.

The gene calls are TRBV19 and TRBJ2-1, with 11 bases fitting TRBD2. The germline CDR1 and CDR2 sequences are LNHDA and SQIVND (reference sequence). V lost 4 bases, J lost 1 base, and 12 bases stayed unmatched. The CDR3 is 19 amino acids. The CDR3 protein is CASSRRGTSGRRSYNEQFF. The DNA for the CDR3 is TGTGCCAGTAGTAGAAGAGGGACTAGCGGAAGAAGGTCCTACAATGAGCAGTTCTTC.

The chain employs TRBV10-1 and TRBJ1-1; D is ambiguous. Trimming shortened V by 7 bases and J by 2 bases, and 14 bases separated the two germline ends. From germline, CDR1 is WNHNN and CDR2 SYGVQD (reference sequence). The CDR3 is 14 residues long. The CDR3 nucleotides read TGCGCCAGCAAGGTCCAGGCCAGCAACACTGAAGCTTTCTTT. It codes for CASKVQASNTEAFF.

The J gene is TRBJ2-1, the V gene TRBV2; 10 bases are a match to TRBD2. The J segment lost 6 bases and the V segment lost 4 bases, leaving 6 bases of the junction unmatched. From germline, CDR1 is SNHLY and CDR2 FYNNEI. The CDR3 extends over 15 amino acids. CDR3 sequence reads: CASSGQLAGSNEQFF. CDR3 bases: TGTGCCAGCAGTGGGCAACTAGCGGGGAGCAATGAGCAGTTCTTC. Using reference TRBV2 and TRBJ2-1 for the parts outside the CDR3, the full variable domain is EPEVTQTPSHQVTQMGQEVILRCVPISNHLYFYWYRQILGQKVEFLVSFYNNEISEKSEIFDDQFSVERPDGSNFTLKIRSTKLEDSAMYFCASSGQLAGSNEQFFGPGTRLTVL.

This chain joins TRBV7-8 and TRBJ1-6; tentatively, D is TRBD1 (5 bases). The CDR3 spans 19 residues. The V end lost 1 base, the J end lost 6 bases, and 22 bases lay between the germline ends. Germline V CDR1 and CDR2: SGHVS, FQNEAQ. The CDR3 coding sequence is TGTGCCAGCAGCTTAGAATATGCTTTGGGGCCCGCAAGTAATTCACCCCTCCACTTT. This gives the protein CASSLEYALGPASNSPLHF.

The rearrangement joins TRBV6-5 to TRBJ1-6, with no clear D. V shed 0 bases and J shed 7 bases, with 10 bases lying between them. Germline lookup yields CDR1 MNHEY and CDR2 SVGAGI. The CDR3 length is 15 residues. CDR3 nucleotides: TGTGCCAGCAGTTACTCGGCGGCGGTGAATTCACCCCTCCACTTT. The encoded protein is CASSYSAAVNSPLHF.

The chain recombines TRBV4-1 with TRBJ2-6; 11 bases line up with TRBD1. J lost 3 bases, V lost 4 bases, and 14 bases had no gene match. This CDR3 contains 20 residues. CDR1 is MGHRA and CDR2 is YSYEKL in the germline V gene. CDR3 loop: CASSRGAGTGGSRGANVLTF. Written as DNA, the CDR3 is TGCGCCAGCAGCCGGGGCGCCGGGACAGGGGGTTCTCGTGGGGCCAACGTCCTGACTTTC.

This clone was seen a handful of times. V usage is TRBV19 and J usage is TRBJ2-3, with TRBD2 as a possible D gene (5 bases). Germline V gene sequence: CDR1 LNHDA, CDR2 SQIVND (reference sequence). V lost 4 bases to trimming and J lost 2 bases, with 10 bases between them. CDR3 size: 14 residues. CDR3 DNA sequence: TGTGCCAGTAGTACCCCGGGATACACAGATACGCAGTATTTT. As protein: CASSTPGYTDTQYF.

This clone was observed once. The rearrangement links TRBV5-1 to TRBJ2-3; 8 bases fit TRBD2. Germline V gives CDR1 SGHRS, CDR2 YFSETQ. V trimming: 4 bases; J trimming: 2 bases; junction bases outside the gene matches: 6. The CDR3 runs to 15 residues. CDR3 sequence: CASSVAGQYTDTQYF. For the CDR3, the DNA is TGCGCCAGCAGCGTAGCGGGGCAATACACAGATACGCAGTATTTT.

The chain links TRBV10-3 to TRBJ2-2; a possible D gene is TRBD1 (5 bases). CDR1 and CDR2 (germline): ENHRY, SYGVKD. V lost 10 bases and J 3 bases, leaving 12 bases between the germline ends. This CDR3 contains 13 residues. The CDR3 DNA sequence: TGTGCCACCTCGACAGATCACACCGGGGAGCTGTTTTTT. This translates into CATSTDHTGELFF.

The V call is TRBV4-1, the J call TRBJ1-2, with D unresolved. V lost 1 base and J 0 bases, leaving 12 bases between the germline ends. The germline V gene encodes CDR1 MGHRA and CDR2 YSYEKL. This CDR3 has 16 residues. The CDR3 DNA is TGCGCCAGCAGCCAAGTGCGGGGAATACCTAACTATGGCTACACCTTC. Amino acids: CASSQVRGIPNYGYTF.

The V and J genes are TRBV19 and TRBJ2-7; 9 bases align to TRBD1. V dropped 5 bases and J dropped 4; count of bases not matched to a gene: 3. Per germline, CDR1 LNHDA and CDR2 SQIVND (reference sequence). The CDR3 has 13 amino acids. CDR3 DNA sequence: TGTGCCAGTAGTCCCGACAGGGGGTACGAGCAGTACTTC. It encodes CASSPDRGYEQYF.

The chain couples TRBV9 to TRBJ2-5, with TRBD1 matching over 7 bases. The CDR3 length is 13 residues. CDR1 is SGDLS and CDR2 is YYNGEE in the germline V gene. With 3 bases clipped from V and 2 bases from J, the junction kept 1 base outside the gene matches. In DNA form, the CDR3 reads TGTGCCAGCAGCGCGGGACAGCAAGAGACCCAGTACTTC. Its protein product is CASSAGQQETQYF.

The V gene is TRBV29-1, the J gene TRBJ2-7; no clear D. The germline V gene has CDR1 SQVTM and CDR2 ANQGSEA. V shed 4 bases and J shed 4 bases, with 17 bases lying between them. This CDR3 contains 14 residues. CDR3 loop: CSVVLVARQYEQYF. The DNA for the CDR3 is TGCAGCGTTGTATTGGTGGCCAGGCAGTACGAGCAGTACTTC.

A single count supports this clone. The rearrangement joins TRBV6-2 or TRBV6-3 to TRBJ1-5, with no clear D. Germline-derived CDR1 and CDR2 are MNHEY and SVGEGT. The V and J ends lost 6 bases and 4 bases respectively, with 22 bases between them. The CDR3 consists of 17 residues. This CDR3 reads CASSSSSKGRENQPQHF. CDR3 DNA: TGTGCCAGCAGCAGTTCGAGTAAAGGGCGGGAGAATCAGCCCCAGCATTTT.

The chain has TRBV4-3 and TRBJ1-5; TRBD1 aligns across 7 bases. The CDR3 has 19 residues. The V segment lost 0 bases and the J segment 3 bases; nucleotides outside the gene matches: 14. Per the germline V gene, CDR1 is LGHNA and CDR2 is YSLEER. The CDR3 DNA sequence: TGCGCCAGCAGCCAAGAAGTCGACAGGGCTGGGAGCAACAATCAGCCCCAGCATTTT. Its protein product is CASSQEVDRAGSNNQPQHF.

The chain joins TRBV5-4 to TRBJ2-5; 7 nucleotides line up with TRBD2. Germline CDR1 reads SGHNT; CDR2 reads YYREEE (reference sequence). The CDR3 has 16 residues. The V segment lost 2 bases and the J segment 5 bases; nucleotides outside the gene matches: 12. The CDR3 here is CASSFRVAGDSETQYF. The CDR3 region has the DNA TGTGCCAGCAGCTTCCGTGTCGCGGGAGATAGTGAGACCCAGTACTTC.

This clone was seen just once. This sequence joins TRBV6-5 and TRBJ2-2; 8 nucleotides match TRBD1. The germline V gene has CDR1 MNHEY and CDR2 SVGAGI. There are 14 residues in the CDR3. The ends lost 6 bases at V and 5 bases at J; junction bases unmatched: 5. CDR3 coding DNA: TGTGCCAGCAGGTCGACAGGGGAGACCGGGGAGCTGTTTTTT. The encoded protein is CASRSTGETGELFF.

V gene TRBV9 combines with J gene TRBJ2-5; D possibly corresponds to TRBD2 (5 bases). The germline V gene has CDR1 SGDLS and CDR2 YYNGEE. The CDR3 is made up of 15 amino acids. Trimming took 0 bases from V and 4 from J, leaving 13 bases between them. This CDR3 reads CASSVGALGSETQYF. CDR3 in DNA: TGTGCCAGCAGCGTAGGGGCACTAGGATCAGAGACCCAGTACTTC.

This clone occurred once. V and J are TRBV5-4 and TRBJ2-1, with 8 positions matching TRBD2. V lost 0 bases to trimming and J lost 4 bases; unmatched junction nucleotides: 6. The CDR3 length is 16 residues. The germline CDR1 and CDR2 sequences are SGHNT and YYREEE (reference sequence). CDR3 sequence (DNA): TGTGCCAGCAGCTTGGGTTCGAGCGGGGGATACAATGAGCAGTTCTTC. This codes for CASSLGSSGGYNEQFF.

The CDR3 spells CASSRAGGYSGANVLTF. CDR3 DNA sequence: TGCGCCAGCAGTCGGGCAGGGGGTTACTCTGGGGCCAACGTCCTGACTTTC. The chain has TRBV5-1 and TRBJ2-6, with 7 bases fitting TRBD1. The CDR3 consists of 17 residues. The J segment lost 0 bases and the V segment lost 5 bases, leaving 8 bases of the junction unmatched. Looked up from germline, CDR1 is SGHRS and CDR2 is YFSETQ.

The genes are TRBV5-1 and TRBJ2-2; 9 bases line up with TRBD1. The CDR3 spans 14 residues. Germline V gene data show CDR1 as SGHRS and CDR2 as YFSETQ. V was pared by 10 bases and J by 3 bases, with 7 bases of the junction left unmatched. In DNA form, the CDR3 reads TGCGCCGGCCGGGACAGGGAATACACCGGGGAGCTGTTTTTT. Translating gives CAGRDREYTGELFF. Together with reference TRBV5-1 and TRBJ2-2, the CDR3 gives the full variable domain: KAGVTQTPRYLIKTRGQQVTLSCSPISGHRSVSWYQQTPGQGLQFLFEYFSETQRNKGNFPGRFSGRQFSNSRSEMNVSTLELGDSALYLCAGRDREYTGELFFGEGSRLTVL.

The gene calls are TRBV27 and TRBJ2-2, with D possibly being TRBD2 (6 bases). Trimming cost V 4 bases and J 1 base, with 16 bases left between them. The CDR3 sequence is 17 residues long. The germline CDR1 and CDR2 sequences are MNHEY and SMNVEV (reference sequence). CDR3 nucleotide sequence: TGTGCCAGCAGTTCCACCACGCGGGACGGGAACACCGGGGAGCTGTTTTTT. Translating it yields CASSSTTRDGNTGELFF.

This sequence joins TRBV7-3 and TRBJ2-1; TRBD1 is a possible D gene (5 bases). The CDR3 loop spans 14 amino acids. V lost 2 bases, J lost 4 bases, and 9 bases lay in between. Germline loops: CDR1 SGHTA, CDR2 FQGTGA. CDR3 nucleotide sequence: TGTGCCAGCAGCTTACAGGGATCTTACAATGAGCAGTTCTTC. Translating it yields CASSLQGSYNEQFF. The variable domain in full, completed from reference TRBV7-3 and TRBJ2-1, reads GAGVSQTPSNKVTEKGKYVELRCDPISGHTALYWYRQSLGQGPEFLIYFQGTGAADDSGLPNDRFFAVRPEGSVSTLKIQRTERGDSAVYLCASSLQGSYNEQFFGPGTRLTVL.

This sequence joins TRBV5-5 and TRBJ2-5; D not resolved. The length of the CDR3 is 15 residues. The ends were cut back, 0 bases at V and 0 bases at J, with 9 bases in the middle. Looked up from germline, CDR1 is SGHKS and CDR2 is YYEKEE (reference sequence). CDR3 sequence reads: CASSLGADNQETQYF. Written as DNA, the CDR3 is TGTGCCAGCAGCTTGGGGGCTGACAACCAAGAGACCCAGTACTTC.

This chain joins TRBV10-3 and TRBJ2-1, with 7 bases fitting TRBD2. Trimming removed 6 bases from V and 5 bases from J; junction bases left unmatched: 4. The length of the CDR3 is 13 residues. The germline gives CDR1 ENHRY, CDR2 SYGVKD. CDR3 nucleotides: TGTGCCATCAGGACTAGCTCTGACAATGAGCAGTTCTTC. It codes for CAIRTSSDNEQFF.

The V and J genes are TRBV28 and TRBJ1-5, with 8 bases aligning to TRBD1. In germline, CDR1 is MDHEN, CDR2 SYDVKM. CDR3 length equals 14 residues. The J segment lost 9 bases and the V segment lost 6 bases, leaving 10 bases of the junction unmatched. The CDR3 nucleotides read TGTGCCAGCAGCCCACAACAGGGGGACAGGCCCCAGCATTTT. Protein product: CASSPQQGDRPQHF.

The CDR3: CASSLGTGGYEQYF. The CDR3 coding sequence is TGCGCCAGCAGCTTGGGGACAGGGGGCTACGAGCAGTACTTC. The J gene is TRBJ2-7, the V gene TRBV5-1; TRBD1 matches at 10 bases. The germline V gene has CDR1 SGHRS and CDR2 YFSETQ. V was pared by 0 bases and J by 3 bases, with 0 bases of the junction left unmatched. The CDR3 consists of 14 residues.

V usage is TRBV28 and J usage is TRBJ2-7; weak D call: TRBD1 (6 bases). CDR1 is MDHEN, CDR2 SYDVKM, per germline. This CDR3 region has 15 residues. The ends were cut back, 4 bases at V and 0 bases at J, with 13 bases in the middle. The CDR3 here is CASSSYRDTSYEQYF. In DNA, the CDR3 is TGTGCCAGCAGTTCTTATCGGGACACCTCCTACGAGCAGTACTTC.

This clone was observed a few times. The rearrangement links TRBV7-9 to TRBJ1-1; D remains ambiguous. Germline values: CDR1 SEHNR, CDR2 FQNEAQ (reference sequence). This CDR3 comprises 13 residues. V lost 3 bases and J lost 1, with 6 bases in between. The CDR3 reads CASSFSQNTEAFF. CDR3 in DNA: TGTGCCAGCAGCTTTTCCCAGAACACTGAAGCTTTCTTT.

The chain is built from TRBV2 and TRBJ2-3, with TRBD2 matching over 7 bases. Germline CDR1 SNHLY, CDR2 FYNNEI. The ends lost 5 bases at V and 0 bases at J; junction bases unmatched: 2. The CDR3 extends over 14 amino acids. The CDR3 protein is CASSLAGSTDTQYF. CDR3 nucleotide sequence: TGTGCCAGCAGTTTAGCGGGTAGCACAGATACGCAGTATTTT.

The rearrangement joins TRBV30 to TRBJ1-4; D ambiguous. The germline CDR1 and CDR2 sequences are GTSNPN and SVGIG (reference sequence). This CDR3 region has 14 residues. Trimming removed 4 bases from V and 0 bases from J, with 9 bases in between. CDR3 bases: TGTGCCTGGAACACGGGAGCAACTAATGAAAAACTGTTTTTT. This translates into CAWNTGATNEKLFF. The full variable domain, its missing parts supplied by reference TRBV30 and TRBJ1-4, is SQTIHQWPATLVQPVGSPLSLECTVEGTSNPNLYWYRQAAGRGLQLLFYSVGIGQISSEVPQNLSASRPQDRQFILSSKKLLLSDSGFYLCAWNTGATNEKLFFGSGTQLSVL.